Below are 31 T cell receptor beta chains sequenced from a single sample in a study of blood T cell repertoires in COVID-19. TCRdb's table, derived via immunoSEQ multiplex PCR, lists solely in-frame clones and lacks some. The repertoire holds approximately 290,000 clones, with 70% to 90% as singletons. The sample comprised PBMCs or T cells enriched from blood (not recorded which). The receptors here all came from a woman in her 30s who had recovered from COVID-19.

The rearrangement links TRBV4-2 to TRBJ1-5; D is perhaps TRBD1 (6 bases). CDR1 and CDR2 from the germline V gene are LGHNA and YNFKEQ. Trimming removed 4 bases at V and 2 bases at J, with 15 bases between. CDR3 length: 16 amino acids. CDR3 coding DNA: TGTGCCAGCAGCCCCCGGGAGGGGGACCGCAATCAGCCCCAGCATTTT. Protein product: CASSPREGDRNQPQHF.

This clone showed up just once. This chain connects TRBV27 to TRBJ2-3; tentative D call: TRBD2 (6 bases). Germline CDR1 reads MNHEY; CDR2 reads SMNVEV (reference sequence). This CDR3 has 15 amino acids. V lost 1 base and J 4 bases, leaving 12 bases between the germline ends. In DNA, the CDR3 is TGTGCCAGCAGTTTATGGGCGGGGTCGGCAGATACGCAGTATTTT. Translating gives CASSLWAGSADTQYF.

The rearrangement joins TRBV3-1 (or the pseudogene TRBV3-2) to TRBJ1-1; 7 bases match TRBD1. The CDR3 consists of 12 residues. Germline V CDR1 and CDR2: LGHDT, YNNKEL (reference sequence). The V and J ends lost 5 bases and 7 bases, in that order; junction bases with no gene match: 4. CDR3 sequence (DNA): TGTGCCAGCAGCACAGGGACAGTTGAAGCTTTCTTT. It translates to CASSTGTVEAFF.

The chain combines TRBV10-3 with TRBJ2-2; TRBD2 might be the D (6 bases). CDR1 ENHRY and CDR2 SYGVKD come from the germline V gene. Trimming left V 1 base short and J 5 bases short, with 8 bases between. This CDR3 is built from 14 residues. The CDR3 DNA reads TGTGCCATCAGTGAGTTCGGGGGAACCGGGGAGCTGTTTTTT. Translation gives CAISEFGGTGELFF.

The genes are TRBV3-1 (or the pseudogene TRBV3-2) and TRBJ2-7; TRBD1 agrees at 8 bases. Germline trimming cut 4 bases from V and 7 bases from J; bases unmatched to any gene: 3. Per germline, CDR1 LGHDT and CDR2 YNNKEL (reference sequence). The CDR3 contains 12 residues. This CDR3 reads CASSRTGFEQYF. The CDR3 bases are TGTGCCAGCAGCCGGACAGGGTTTGAGCAGTACTTC.

J is TRBJ2-1 and V is TRBV30; TRBD2 might be the D (6 bases). The germline V and J ends were trimmed by 3 bases and 9 bases, with 15 bases remaining between them. The CDR3 spans 13 residues. Germline V CDR1 and CDR2: GTSNPN, SVGIG (reference sequence). CDR3 amino acids: CAWRVSGSIEQFF. The CDR3 DNA reads TGTGCCTGGAGGGTTAGCGGTTCCATTGAGCAGTTCTTC.

The V gene is TRBV19, the J gene TRBJ1-3; D unresolved. CDR1 LNHDA and CDR2 SQIVND come from the germline V gene (reference sequence). The CDR3 spans 12 residues. V was cut by 1 base and J by 14 bases, with 12 bases left in between. CDR3 in DNA: TGTGCCAGTAGTATAGGAGGCGCACCCCTATATTTT. It codes for CASSIGGAPLYF.

The rearrangement links TRBV3-1 (or the pseudogene TRBV3-2) to TRBJ1-2, with D unresolved. The CDR3 runs 13 residues. Trimming took off 1 base at V and 6 bases at J, with 9 bases between the two ends. The germline gives CDR1 LGHDT, CDR2 YNNKEL (reference sequence). The CDR3 region is CASSQAWGDGYTF. CDR3 nucleotides: TGTGCCAGCAGCCAAGCCTGGGGAGATGGCTACACCTTC.

The chain employs TRBV28 and TRBJ1-6; D gene unclear. V gave up 1 base and J gave up 6 bases, with 10 bases separating them. The CDR3 runs 15 residues. Germline V gives CDR1 MDHEN, CDR2 SYDVKM. Written as DNA, the CDR3 is TGTGCCAGCAGTTTATTTCAGGAATCTAATTCACCCCTCCACTTT. It yields the protein CASSLFQESNSPLHF.

The J gene is TRBJ1-2, the V gene TRBV7-9; the D is unclear. The V gene's germline CDR1 is SEHNR and CDR2 FQNEAQ (reference sequence). V lost 1 base and J 6 bases, leaving 9 bases between the germline ends. CDR3 length equals 13 residues. CDR3 sequence: CASSLGVTNGYTF. The CDR3 DNA sequence: TGTGCCAGCAGCTTAGGAGTAACGAATGGCTACACCTTC.

V gene TRBV3-1 (or the pseudogene TRBV3-2) combines with J gene TRBJ2-3; 7 bases align to TRBD1. From germline, CDR1 is LGHDT and CDR2 YNNKEL (reference sequence). Losses at the gene ends were 4 bases for V and 4 bases for J; bases not matched to a gene: 5. The CDR3 contains 14 residues. In DNA, the CDR3 is TGTGCCAGCAGCCCGACAGGGATTGCAGATACGCAGTATTTT. Translated: CASSPTGIADTQYF.

The rearrangement uses TRBV3-1 (or the pseudogene TRBV3-2) and TRBJ1-2; 8 nucleotides align to TRBD1. The germline CDR1 and CDR2 sequences are LGHDT and YNNKEL (reference sequence). V trimming: 1 base; J trimming: 7 bases; junction bases outside the gene matches: 2. This CDR3 is 13 amino acids long. CDR3 amino acids: CASSQVDRAGYTF. The CDR3, as DNA: TGTGCCAGCAGCCAAGTGGACAGGGCTGGCTACACCTTC.

In this sample, this clone turned up once. The rearrangement links TRBV4-1 to TRBJ1-1; maybe TRBD1 (5 bases). Germline CDR1 reads MGHRA; CDR2 reads YSYEKL. With 0 bases removed from V and 5 bases from J, the gap between germline ends came to 10 bases. The CDR3 has 14 amino acids. The CDR3, as DNA: TGCGCCAGCAGCCAAGAAAGAAGGGGAACTGAAGCTTTCTTT. Amino acid sequence: CASSQERRGTEAFF.

J is TRBJ2-6 and V is TRBV6-4; the match to TRBD1 covers 9 bases. Germline V CDR1 and CDR2: MRHNA, SNTAGT. The CDR3 spans 17 residues. The junction had 9 bases not matched to a gene; V was cut back by 5 bases and J by 4 bases. The CDR3 sequence: CASSLGTGTRGANVLTF. CDR3 bases: TGTGCCAGCAGTTTAGGGACAGGGACGAGGGGGGCCAACGTCCTGACTTTC.

The chain couples TRBV3-1 (or the pseudogene TRBV3-2) to TRBJ2-1; D possibly corresponds to TRBD2 (6 bases). Trimming shortened V by 0 bases and J by 5 bases, and 8 bases separated the two germline ends. The CDR3 has 14 amino acids. From germline, CDR1 is LGHDT and CDR2 YNNKEL (reference sequence). The CDR3, as DNA: TGTGCCAGCAGCCAAGAAAGCGGGCACAATGAGCAGTTCTTC. This gives the protein CASSQESGHNEQFF.

V and J are TRBV20-1 and TRBJ2-3, with no clear D. The CDR3 covers 11 residues. In germline, CDR1 is DFQATT, CDR2 SNEGSKA (reference sequence). V shed 6 bases and J shed 2 bases, with 6 bases lying between them. CDR3 residues: CSAAYTDTQYF. DNA of the CDR3: TGCAGTGCAGCCTACACAGATACGCAGTATTTT.

The rearrangement links TRBV6-1 to TRBJ1-1; D possibly corresponds to TRBD1 (6 bases). Trimming cost V 3 bases and J 10 bases, with 15 bases left between them. The CDR3 has 13 amino acids. The germline V gene has CDR1 MNHNS and CDR2 SASEGT. The CDR3 is CASSDTGSRRAFF. DNA for the CDR3: TGTGCCAGCAGTGATACAGGGAGTAGGAGAGCTTTCTTT.

This chain joins TRBV3-1 (or the pseudogene TRBV3-2) and TRBJ2-2; TRBD2 matches 8 bases. Germline loops: CDR1 LGHDT, CDR2 YNNKEL (reference sequence). The CDR3 extends over 17 amino acids. After removal of 5 bases from V and 0 bases from J, the junction contained 8 bases not matched to a gene. The CDR3 DNA sequence: TGTGCCAGCAGCTCCTGGACTAGCCCGACGAACACCGGGGAGCTGTTTTTT. It encodes CASSSWTSPTNTGELFF.

This clone was detected only a few times. The chain has TRBV28 and TRBJ1-1; D remains ambiguous. This CDR3 is 11 amino acids long. The V end was cut by 5 bases, the J end by 4 bases, with 5 bases between. The germline gives CDR1 MDHEN, CDR2 SYDVKM. CDR3: CASSEITEAFF. The DNA for the CDR3 is TGTGCCAGCAGTGAGATCACTGAAGCTTTCTTT.

This chain joins TRBV7-9 and TRBJ1-4; TRBD1 matches at 7 bases. This CDR3 is built from 15 residues. Looked up from germline, CDR1 is SEHNR and CDR2 is FQNEAQ (reference sequence). J lost 0 bases, V lost 6 bases, and 4 bases had no gene match. The CDR3 reads CASSIGQATNEKLFF. In nucleotides, the CDR3 is TGTGCCAGCAGTATCGGACAGGCAACTAATGAAAAACTGTTTTTT.

This rearrangement joins TRBV9 to TRBJ2-2; weak D call: TRBD2 (6 bases). V was shortened by 0 bases and J by 2 bases, with 11 bases between the two germline ends. Germline-derived CDR1 and CDR2 are SGDLS and YYNGEE. This CDR3 spans 16 amino acids. CDR3 coding DNA: TGTGCCAGCAGCGTAGTTCCGGGGGTCAACACCGGGGAGCTGTTTTTT. Translated, it gives CASSVVPGVNTGELFF.

The rearrangement links TRBV7-9 to TRBJ1-4; TRBD1 agrees at 7 bases. V shed 3 bases, J shed 6 bases, and the junction held 1 base outside the gene matches. Germline CDR1 and CDR2: SEHNR and FQNEAQ (reference sequence). This CDR3 has 13 residues. Here the CDR3 reads CASSFRGDEKLFF. The CDR3 region has the DNA TGTGCCAGCAGCTTCAGGGGGGATGAAAAACTGTTTTTT. Together with reference TRBV7-9 and TRBJ1-4, the CDR3 gives the full variable domain: DTGVSQNPRHKITKRGQNVTFRCDPISEHNRLYWYRQTLGQGPEFLTYFQNEAQLEKSRLLSDRFSAERPKGSFSTLEIQRTEQGDSAMYLCASSFRGDEKLFFGSGTQLSVL.

This sequence joins TRBV28 and TRBJ2-7; 8 bases align to TRBD2. The CDR3 covers 15 residues. V lost 1 base, J lost 5 bases, and 7 bases stayed unmatched. Germline V CDR1 and CDR2: MDHEN, SYDVKM. The CDR3 sequence is CASSLYGGGVNEQYF. In DNA form, the CDR3 reads TGTGCCAGCAGTTTATACGGGGGGGGAGTTAACGAGCAGTACTTC.

This sequence joins TRBV11-2 and TRBJ2-7, with 11 bases matching TRBD1. With 5 bases clipped from V and 2 bases from J, the junction kept 5 bases outside the gene matches. The CDR3 covers 15 residues. Germline-derived CDR1 and CDR2 are SGHAT and FQNNGV. The CDR3, as DNA: TGTGCCAGCAGCCCAGGACAGGGGGCAACCTACGAGCAGTACTTC. It yields the protein CASSPGQGATYEQYF.

Only a few counts were recorded for this clone. J is TRBJ1-1 and V is TRBV9, with D hard to call. The germline V and J ends were trimmed by 5 bases and 1 base, with 9 bases remaining between them. There are 13 residues in the CDR3. Germline-derived CDR1 and CDR2 are SGDLS and YYNGEE. The CDR3 DNA reads TGTGCCAGCAGTGACTTGGGGAACACTGAAGCTTTCTTT. Translated: CASSDLGNTEAFF.

The CDR3 spells CASSLRQGNEKLFF. CDR3 in DNA: TGCGCCAGCAGCTTGAGGCAGGGGAATGAAAAACTGTTTTTT. This chain joins TRBV5-1 and TRBJ1-4; a possible D gene is TRBD1 (6 bases). Trimming stripped 1 base from V and 5 bases from J, with 9 bases between. Germline V gives CDR1 SGHRS, CDR2 YFSETQ. The CDR3 sequence is 14 residues long.

J is TRBJ1-6 and V is TRBV7-9; D not certain. CDR1 and CDR2 (germline): SEHNR, FQNEAQ (reference sequence). This CDR3 is 16 amino acids long. V gave up 5 bases and J gave up 9 bases, with 20 bases separating them. The CDR3 sequence is CASSPPTGRSGSPLHF. CDR3 in DNA: TGTGCCAGCAGCCCCCCGACGGGGAGATCAGGTTCACCCCTCCACTTT.

V usage is TRBV28 and J usage is TRBJ1-1; TRBD1 matches 9 bases. Germline trimming cut 7 bases from V and 0 bases from J; bases unmatched to any gene: 9. This CDR3 has 16 amino acids. Germline CDR1 MDHEN, CDR2 SYDVKM. CDR3 coding DNA: TGTGCCAGCAAGGTCGGGACAGGGTACATGAACACTGAAGCTTTCTTT. Protein sequence: CASKVGTGYMNTEAFF.

The V and J genes are TRBV20-1 and TRBJ2-3; 8 nucleotides match TRBD2. Germline V gene lookup returns CDR1 DFQATT and CDR2 SNEGSKA (reference sequence). Losses at the gene ends were 3 bases for V and 2 bases for J; bases not matched to a gene: 4. The CDR3 runs to 14 residues. This CDR3 is CSASSGGYTDTQYF. The CDR3 nucleotides are TGCAGTGCTAGTTCGGGGGGGTACACAGATACGCAGTATTTT.

This chain uses TRBV4-1 with TRBJ2-1, with D possibly called TRBD1 or TRBD2 (7 bases each). Germline CDR1 is MGHRA and CDR2 is YSYEKL. V gave up 4 bases and J gave up 4 bases, with 23 bases separating them. The CDR3 totals 18 residues. CDR3 sequence (DNA): TGCGCCAGCAGCCTAGACAGGGACTACCGAACCCTATACAATGAGCAGTTCTTC. This translates into CASSLDRDYRTLYNEQFF.

This chain connects TRBV27 to TRBJ1-1, with a possible D match to TRBD1 (5 bases). There are 12 residues in the CDR3. From germline, CDR1 is MNHEY and CDR2 SMNVEV (reference sequence). CDR3 coding DNA: TGTGCTAGCGGGGGGTTAGGCACTGAAGCTTTCTTT. The encoded protein is CASGGLGTEAFF.